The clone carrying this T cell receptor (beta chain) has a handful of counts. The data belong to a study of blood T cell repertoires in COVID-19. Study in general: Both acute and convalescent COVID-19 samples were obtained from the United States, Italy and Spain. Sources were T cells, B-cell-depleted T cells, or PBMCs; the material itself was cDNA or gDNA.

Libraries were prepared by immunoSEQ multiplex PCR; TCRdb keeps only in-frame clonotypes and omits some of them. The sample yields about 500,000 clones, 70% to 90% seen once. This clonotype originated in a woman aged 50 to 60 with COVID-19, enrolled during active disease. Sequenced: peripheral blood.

The CDR3 region has the DNA TGTGCCAGTAGTATAAAAGGGGGCGGTGGTCATGAGCAGTTCTTC. Encoded protein: CASSIKGGGGHEQFF. This chain connects TRBV19 to TRBJ2-1; 7 bases agree with TRBD1. This CDR3 contains 15 residues. In germline, CDR1 is LNHDA, CDR2 SQIVND (reference sequence). V gave up 2 bases and J gave up 8 bases; unmatched junction bases: 9.